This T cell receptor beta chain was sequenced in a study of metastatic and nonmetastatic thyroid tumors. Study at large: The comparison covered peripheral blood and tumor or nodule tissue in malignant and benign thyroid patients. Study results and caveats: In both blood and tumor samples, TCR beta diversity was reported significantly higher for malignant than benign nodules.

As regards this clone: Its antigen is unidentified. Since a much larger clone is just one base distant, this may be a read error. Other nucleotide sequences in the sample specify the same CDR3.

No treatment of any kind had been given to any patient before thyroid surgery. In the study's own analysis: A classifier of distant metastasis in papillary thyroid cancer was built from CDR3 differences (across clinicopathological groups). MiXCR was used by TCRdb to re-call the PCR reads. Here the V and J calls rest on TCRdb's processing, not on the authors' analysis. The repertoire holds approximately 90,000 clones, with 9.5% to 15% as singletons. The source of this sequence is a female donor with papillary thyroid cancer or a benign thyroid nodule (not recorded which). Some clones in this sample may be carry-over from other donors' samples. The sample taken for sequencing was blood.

CDR3 region: CASPGDTQYF. In nucleotides, the CDR3 is TGCGCCAGCCCCGGGGATACGCAGTATTTT. The chain links TRBV2 to TRBJ2-3; no reliable D call. Germline-derived CDR1 and CDR2 are SNHLY and FYNNEI. The CDR3 covers 10 residues.